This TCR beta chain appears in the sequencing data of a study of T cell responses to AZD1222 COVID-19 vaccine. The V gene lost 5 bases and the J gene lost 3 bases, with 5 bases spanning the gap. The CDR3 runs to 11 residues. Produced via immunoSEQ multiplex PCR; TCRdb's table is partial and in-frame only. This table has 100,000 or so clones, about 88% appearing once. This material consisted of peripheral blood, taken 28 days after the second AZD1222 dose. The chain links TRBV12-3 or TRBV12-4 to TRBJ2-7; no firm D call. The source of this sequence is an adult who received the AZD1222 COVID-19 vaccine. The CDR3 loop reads CASSALYEQYF. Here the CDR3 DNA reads TGTGCCAGCAGTGCTCTCTACGAGCAGTACTTC.